This TCR beta chain comes out of a study of shared clonotypes between healthy human individuals. Authors' processing steps: Filtering differed, since immunoSEQ gave only junction sequences and no quality scores. Data came from immunoSEQ multiplex PCR; TCRdb stores just in-frame clones and leaves some out. V, J and clone size were drawn from that table, and D and trimming were deduced from the DNA. The repertoire includes roughly 660,000 clones, about nine tenths of them detected once, and 34% sits in the top ten. CD45RO+ cells were combined with CCR7-negative CD45RA+ TemRA cells to form CD8 memory. The germline V gene has CDR1 MDHEN and CDR2 SYDVKM. Trimming left V 2 bases short and J 6 bases short, with 16 bases between. The CDR3 is made up of 15 amino acids. A single count supports this clone.

Sequencing was carried out using memory CD8+ T cells from PBMCs. Subset denoted: CD45RO+ cells pooled with CCR7-negative TemRA cells. The J gene is TRBJ1-2, the V gene TRBV28, with a weak D call TRBD1 (5 bases). The clonotype originates from a man aged 18 to 29 in good health. Some clones in this sample may be carry-over from other donors' samples. The CDR3 region has the DNA TGTGCCAGCAGTTTAATCCGCAGGGCATGGGATGGCTACACCTTC. Translating it yields CASSLIRRAWDGYTF.